The 32 T cell receptor beta chains presented below share a single source sample, sequenced in a study of memory CD4+ T cells and cytomegalovirus serostatus. Single viable CD3+CD4+CD8-CD45RO+ cells were sorted as the memory CD4+ T cells. Sequencing used immunoSEQ multiplex PCR; TCRdb keeps in-frame clones, though not all of them. Here the sample spans around 45,000 clones, over 75% being singletons. The specimen was memory CD4+ T cells from blood. The receptors were gathered from an adult in good health and CMV-seronegative.

In its sample, this clone was seen a few times. The J gene is TRBJ1-1, the V gene TRBV19, with 8 positions matching TRBD1. Germline V lookup: CDR1 LNHDA, CDR2 SQIVND (reference sequence). The CDR3 totals 14 residues. J was trimmed by 5 bases and V by 8 bases; bases with no gene match: 10. The CDR3 reads CASSQDRVITEAFF. In nucleotides, the CDR3 is TGTGCCAGTTCTCAGGACAGGGTGATTACTGAAGCTTTCTTT.

J is TRBJ1-4 and V is TRBV7-8; 10 positions match TRBD1. V was clipped by 5 bases and J by 5 bases; unmatched bases: 8. Looked up from germline, CDR1 is SGHVS and CDR2 is FQNEAQ. The CDR3 loop spans 16 amino acids. The CDR3 DNA is TGTGCCAGCAGCGCTAGGAGGGACAGGGGAAATGAAAAACTGTTTTTT. It translates to CASSARRDRGNEKLFF.

This chain uses TRBV28 with TRBJ2-5, with 11 bases identical to TRBD1. Trimming at V came to 5 bases and at J to 5 bases, leaving 7 bases not matched to a gene. CDR3 length: 15 residues. Germline V gene sequence: CDR1 MDHEN, CDR2 SYDVKM. CDR3 in DNA: TGTGCCAGCAGTACCCGGACAGGGGGCGCGGAGACCCAGTACTTC. As protein: CASSTRTGGAETQYF.

V is TRBV18 and J is TRBJ1-3; D is perhaps TRBD1 (6 bases). CDR1 and CDR2 from the germline V gene are KGHSH and LQKENI. This CDR3 has 17 amino acids. The germline V and J ends were trimmed by 3 bases and 0 bases, with 15 bases remaining between them. The CDR3: CASSPGAGGSSGNTIYF. The CDR3 bases are TGTGCCAGCTCACCGGGGGCAGGTGGTAGCTCTGGAAACACCATATATTTT.

V is TRBV6-6 and J is TRBJ1-1; D is undetermined. Trimming left V 5 bases short and J 2 bases short, with 9 bases between. The germline gives CDR1 MNHNY, CDR2 SVGAGI (reference sequence). This CDR3 contains 13 residues. The CDR3, as DNA: TGTGCCAGCAGTAGGACCTCAAACACTGAAGCTTTCTTT. Translating it yields CASSRTSNTEAFF.

The rearrangement joins TRBV27 to TRBJ2-2; D gene uncertain. The length of the CDR3 is 13 residues. Between the trimmed V and J ends, which lost 0 bases and 5 bases, there was a span of 4 bases. CDR1 is MNHEY, CDR2 SMNVEV, per germline (reference sequence). The chain's CDR3 is CASSLSLTGELFF. CDR3 nucleotides: TGTGCCAGCAGTTTATCGTTGACCGGGGAGCTGTTTTTT.

J is TRBJ2-5 and V is TRBV7-2; D gene uncertain. CDR3 length: 14 residues. V lost 4 bases and J lost 1, with 10 bases in between. Germline-derived CDR1 and CDR2 are SGHTA and FQGNSA. This chain's CDR3 is CASSSTGFQETQYF. In DNA form, the CDR3 reads TGTGCCAGCAGCTCTACCGGGTTCCAAGAGACCCAGTACTTC. The full variable domain, in which reference TRBV7-2 and TRBJ2-5 provide the parts outside the CDR3, is GAGVSQSPSNKVTEKGKDVELRCDPISGHTALYWYRQSLGQGLEFLIYFQGNSAPDKSGLPSDRFSAERTGGSVSTLTIQRTQQEDSAVYLCASSSTGFQETQYFGPGTRLLVL.

The rearrangement links TRBV5-1 to TRBJ1-3, with no clear D. Germline assignment: CDR1 SGHRS and CDR2 YFSETQ. Trimming pared 0 bases from V and 4 bases from J, leaving 11 bases between. This CDR3 region has 15 residues. CDR3 coding DNA: TGCGCCAGCAGCTTGGACGGACCGGGAGGAAACACCATATATTTT. Translated: CASSLDGPGGNTIYF.

The V gene is TRBV19, the J gene TRBJ2-1; no clear D. V dropped 2 bases and J dropped 3 bases, with 5 bases sitting between them. Germline V gives CDR1 LNHDA, CDR2 SQIVND (reference sequence). The length of the CDR3 is 13 residues. CDR3 region: CASSINYYNEQFF. The DNA of the CDR3 is TGTGCCAGTAGTATAAACTACTACAATGAGCAGTTCTTC. Full variable domain (outside the CDR3, taken from reference TRBV19 and TRBJ2-1): DGGITQSPKYLFRKEGQNVTLSCEQNLNHDAMYWYRQDPGQGLRLIYYSQIVNDFQKGDIAEGYSVSREKKESFPLTVTSAQKNPTAFYLCASSINYYNEQFFGPGTRLTVL.

The rearrangement links TRBV19 to TRBJ2-7; the D call may be TRBD1 or TRBD2 (5 bases each). Germline V gene data show CDR1 as LNHDA and CDR2 as SQIVND (reference sequence). This CDR3 has 17 residues. Trimming cost V 3 bases and J 1 base, with 19 bases left between them. This CDR3 is CASSISGRQGKSYEQYF. CDR3 nucleotide sequence: TGTGCCAGTAGTATCAGCGGCCGGCAGGGCAAATCCTACGAGCAGTACTTC.

V usage is TRBV27 and J usage is TRBJ1-6; 9 positions agree with TRBD1. Germline-derived CDR1 and CDR2 are MNHEY and SMNVEV (reference sequence). Trimming cost V 3 bases and J 0 bases; bases outside gene matches: 9. The CDR3 spans 19 residues. This CDR3 reads CASSFVRGTGSSYNSPLHF. The CDR3, as DNA: TGTGCCAGCAGTTTTGTTCGGGGGACAGGGAGCTCCTATAATTCACCCCTCCACTTT.

In nucleotides, the CDR3 is TGTGCCAGCACCCGTTGGGGGGTCTCCGCTGGGGCCAACGTCCTGACTTTC. Protein product: CASTRWGVSAGANVLTF. This rearrangement joins TRBV9 to TRBJ2-6; D might be TRBD2 (6 bases). Per the germline V gene, CDR1 is SGDLS and CDR2 is YYNGEE. Trimming left V 6 bases short and J 2 bases short, with 18 bases between. The length of the CDR3 is 17 residues.

The chain uses TRBV4-2 and TRBJ2-3; 9 positions agree with TRBD2. Per the germline V gene, CDR1 is LGHNA and CDR2 is YNFKEQ. This CDR3 is 14 amino acids long. Trimming removed 8 bases from V and 6 bases from J; junction bases left unmatched: 9. The CDR3, as DNA: TGTGCCAGCTCACCTCTAGCGGGGTCTGATACGCAGTATTTT. It codes for CASSPLAGSDTQYF.

This clone has only a few counts. The J gene is TRBJ2-3, the V gene TRBV4-2; 14 positions agree with TRBD2. CDR1 is LGHNA and CDR2 is YNFKEQ in the germline V gene. The V segment lost 1 base and the J segment 1 base; nucleotides outside the gene matches: 10. This CDR3 comprises 20 residues. The DNA of the CDR3 is TGTGCCAGCAGCCAAGGCCCGGGACTAGCGGGGGACCTTGGCACAGATACGCAGTATTTT. Translation gives CASSQGPGLAGDLGTDTQYF.

This chain connects TRBV30 to TRBJ1-1; D is possibly TRBD1 (5 bases). CDR3 length: 15 residues. Trimming shortened V by 3 bases and J by 5 bases, and 19 bases separated the two germline ends. The germline CDR1 and CDR2 sequences are GTSNPN and SVGIG (reference sequence). CDR3 in DNA: TGTGCCTGGAGCACCTGGGGGGTCGGTGATACTGAAGCTTTCTTT. It specifies CAWSTWGVGDTEAFF.

The CDR3 sequence: CAPTYNEQFF. The CDR3, as DNA: TGTGCCCCTACCTACAATGAGCAGTTCTTC. The gene calls are TRBV30 and TRBJ2-1; no reliable D call. CDR1 and CDR2 (germline): GTSNPN, SVGIG (reference sequence). V lost 8 bases and J lost 2, with 4 bases in between. This CDR3 is 10 amino acids long.

CDR3: CASSPVTGKSFNEQFF. DNA of the CDR3: TGTGCCAGCAGTCCCGTGACAGGGAAGAGTTTCAATGAGCAGTTCTTC. This chain uses TRBV27 with TRBJ2-1, with 7 positions matching TRBD1. CDR1 and CDR2 (germline): MNHEY, SMNVEV (reference sequence). The CDR3 is 16 residues long. V lost 5 bases and J lost 6; bases outside the gene matches: 13.

This clone was detected a few times. V and J are TRBV30 and TRBJ1-3, with a possible D match to TRBD1 (5 bases). The CDR3 has 16 residues. V was clipped by 4 bases and J by 2 bases, with 18 bases between them. Germline CDR1 is GTSNPN and CDR2 is SVGIG (reference sequence). CDR3 sequence (DNA): TGTGCCTGGACCCGTCGTCCCGGGGGGGCTGGAAACACCATATATTTT. This encodes CAWTRRPGGAGNTIYF.

Only a few counts were recorded for this clone. The rearrangement uses TRBV5-8 and TRBJ2-7, with 10 bases identical to TRBD1. Germline loops: CDR1 SGHTS, CDR2 YDEGEE. V was pared by 1 base and J by 4 bases, with 8 bases of the junction left unmatched. The CDR3 spans 16 residues. The CDR3 DNA reads TGTGCCAGCAGCTTGATCGGGACAGGGGCGGAGTACGAGCAGTACTTC. Amino acids: CASSLIGTGAEYEQYF. The full variable domain, its missing parts supplied by reference TRBV5-8 and TRBJ2-7, is EAGVTQSPTHLIKTRGQQATLRCSPISGHTSVYWYQQALGLGLQFLLWYDEGEERNRGNFPPRFSGRQFPNYSSELNVNALELEDSALYLCASSLIGTGAEYEQYFGPGTRLTVT.

V is TRBV11-1 and J is TRBJ2-3, with a tentative D call TRBD2 (5 bases). The CDR3 length is 13 residues. Germline CDR1 SGHAT, CDR2 FQDESV (reference sequence). Trimming pared 4 bases from V and 6 bases from J, leaving 11 bases between. CDR3 coding DNA: TGTGCCAGCAGCTCCGGGATAGGGGATACGCAGTATTTT. Its translation is CASSSGIGDTQYF.

The CDR3: CASSRTSKETQYF. CDR3 bases: TGTGCCAGCAGTCGGACTAGCAAAGAGACCCAGTACTTC. The V call is TRBV2, the J call TRBJ2-5; 8 bases are a match to TRBD2. The CDR3 is 13 amino acids. J was trimmed by 3 bases and V by 5 bases; bases with no gene match: 2. CDR1 SNHLY and CDR2 FYNNEI come from the germline V gene.

There are a few counts of this clone. The gene calls are TRBV5-1 and TRBJ2-5, with D tentatively TRBD2 (5 bases). The length of the CDR3 is 13 residues. Germline loops: CDR1 SGHRS, CDR2 YFSETQ. V was trimmed by 4 bases and J by 4 bases, leaving 11 bases between them. CDR3 coding DNA: TGCGCCAGCAGCCTCGGGGTAGGAGAGACCCAGTACTTC. Amino acids: CASSLGVGETQYF. Complete variable domain (other parts from reference TRBV5-1 and TRBJ2-5): KAGVTQTPRYLIKTRGQQVTLSCSPISGHRSVSWYQQTPGQGLQFLFEYFSETQRNKGNFPGRFSGRQFSNSRSEMNVSTLELGDSALYLCASSLGVGETQYFGPGTRLLVL.

This chain links TRBV19 with TRBJ1-5, with 9 positions matching TRBD1. The germline V gene has CDR1 LNHDA and CDR2 SQIVND (reference sequence). The V segment lost 2 bases and the J segment 5 bases; nucleotides outside the gene matches: 7. This CDR3 comprises 16 residues. The CDR3 region is CASSILATGGYQPQHF. The CDR3 bases are TGTGCCAGTAGTATACTTGCGACAGGGGGGTATCAGCCCCAGCATTTT.

The chain employs TRBV18 and TRBJ2-7, with 10 bases lining up with TRBD1. This CDR3 comprises 16 residues. With V trimmed by 2 bases and J by 4 bases, 8 bases remained unmatched. In germline, CDR1 is KGHSH, CDR2 LQKENI. The CDR3 protein is CASSPTPGTGVYEQYF. DNA of the CDR3: TGTGCCAGCTCACCAACTCCCGGGACAGGGGTATACGAGCAGTACTTC.

This clone ranks as medium-sized. The chain employs TRBV7-6 and TRBJ1-1; D gene uncertain. The germline V and J ends were trimmed by 1 base and 6 bases, with 9 bases remaining between them. Per germline, CDR1 SGHVS and CDR2 FNYEAQ. There are 13 residues in the CDR3. This CDR3 reads CASSLVEGSEAFF. Here the CDR3 DNA reads TGTGCCAGCAGCTTAGTTGAGGGTTCTGAAGCTTTCTTT. Complete variable domain (other parts from reference TRBV7-6 and TRBJ1-1): GAGVSQSPRYKVTKRGQDVALRCDPISGHVSLYWYRQALGQGPEFLTYFNYEAQQDKSGLPNDRFSAERPEGSISTLTIQRTEQRDSAMYRCASSLVEGSEAFFGQGTRLTVV.

J is TRBJ1-2 and V is TRBV28; TRBD1 agrees at 9 bases. The V gene end was trimmed by 5 bases and the J gene end by 2 bases; junction bases not matched to a gene: 6. The germline V gene has CDR1 MDHEN and CDR2 SYDVKM. This CDR3 region has 15 residues. The CDR3 DNA reads as TGTGCCAGCAGTCCCGGGGACAGGGACAACTATGGCTACACCTTC. Its translation is CASSPGDRDNYGYTF.

V gene TRBV10-3 combines with J gene TRBJ1-1; TRBD1 is a possible D gene (6 bases). This CDR3 has 16 amino acids. V was cut by 4 bases and J by 2 bases, with 17 bases left in between. Per the germline V gene, CDR1 is ENHRY and CDR2 is SYGVKD. In nucleotides, the CDR3 is TGTGCCATCAGTGGGGTCCCGGGACAAGGTAACACTGAAGCTTTCTTT. Translated: CAISGVPGQGNTEAFF.

The chain has TRBV13 and TRBJ2-1, with TRBD1 matching over 9 bases. Germline lookup yields CDR1 PRHDT and CDR2 FYEKMQ (reference sequence). The CDR3 totals 16 residues. V trimming: 5 bases; J trimming: 3 bases; junction bases outside the gene matches: 8. In nucleotides, the CDR3 is TGTGCCAGCAGCCTATCCACAGGGGGCCTCTACAATGAGCAGTTCTTC. This codes for CASSLSTGGLYNEQFF.

This clone was counted a single time. The genes are TRBV19 and TRBJ1-3; 7 bases match TRBD1. CDR1 LNHDA and CDR2 SQIVND come from the germline V gene (reference sequence). The length of the CDR3 is 16 residues. Germline trimming cut 7 bases from V and 9 bases from J; bases unmatched to any gene: 18. CDR3 sequence: CASTLSRGPRGSTIYF. CDR3 DNA sequence: TGTGCCAGTACCCTTTCAAGGGGGCCGCGAGGTAGCACCATATATTTT.

This clone was detected only a few times. The chain uses TRBV19 and TRBJ1-2; 8 bases map to TRBD1. The CDR3 runs 12 residues. In germline, CDR1 is LNHDA, CDR2 SQIVND (reference sequence). V gave up 9 bases and J gave up 8 bases; unmatched junction bases: 8. The CDR3 reads CARQDRASGYTF. The CDR3 DNA follows: TGTGCCAGACAGGACAGGGCGAGCGGCTACACCTTC. The full variable domain, in which reference TRBV19 and TRBJ1-2 provide the parts outside the CDR3, is DGGITQSPKYLFRKEGQNVTLSCEQNLNHDAMYWYRQDPGQGLRLIYYSQIVNDFQKGDIAEGYSVSREKKESFPLTVTSAQKNPTAFYLCARQDRASGYTFGSGTRLTVV.

This chain uses TRBV18 with TRBJ2-7; D possibly corresponds to TRBD1 (6 bases). The CDR3 is 15 amino acids. Germline CDR1 reads KGHSH; CDR2 reads LQKENI. Trimming stripped 1 base from V and 2 bases from J, with 12 bases between. The CDR3 bases are TGTGCCAGCTCACCACTTCGAGGGGGTGCCTACGAGCAGTACTTC. It encodes CASSPLRGGAYEQYF. Using reference TRBV18 and TRBJ2-7 for the parts outside the CDR3, the full variable domain is NAGVMQNPRHLVRRRGQEARLRCSPMKGHSHVYWYRQLPEEGLKFMVYLQKENIIDESGMPKERFSAEFPKEGPSILRIQQVVRGDSAAYFCASSPLRGGAYEQYFGPGTRLTVT.

This chain uses TRBV10-1 with TRBJ1-5, with 10 bases fitting TRBD1. The V and J ends lost 8 bases and 5 bases, in that order; junction bases with no gene match: 15. Germline lookup yields CDR1 WNHNN and CDR2 SYGVQD (reference sequence). CDR3 length: 17 residues. CDR3 loop: CASFTVLRDRGYQPQHF. As DNA, the CDR3 is TGCGCCAGCTTCACAGTTCTAAGGGACAGGGGTTATCAGCCCCAGCATTTT.